This is a list of T cell receptor beta chains from one sample in a study of cytomegalovirus exposure and HLA in healthy donors. The repertoire was sequenced with immunoSEQ multiplex PCR; TCRdb's copy has only in-frame clones and lacks some. The data show approximately 210,000 clones, about 83% seen once. The sequencing input was PBMCs. Receptor source: a woman aged 50 to 60 in good health and CMV-seropositive. Each CDR3 is given with its conserved first and last residue. The D gene is left open where the match is weak. Size is omitted from some rows. Given values are once, few, many or a class for expanded clones.

-	-	TRBV4-2	TRBJ2-7	CASSQDGTAGLRYEQYF	TGTGCCAGCAGCCAAGATGGTACGGCGGGTCTTCGGTACGAGCAGTACTTC
-	-	TRBV29-1	TRBJ1-5	CSVRTWENQPQHF	TGCAGCGTGAGGACGTGGGAGAATCAGCCCCAGCATTTT
-	TRBD2	TRBV7-8	TRBJ2-5	CASSLIRAGVGETQYF	TGTGCCAGCAGCTTAATCCGAGCGGGGGTCGGGGAGACCCAGTACTTC
-	TRBD2	TRBV18	TRBJ2-1	CASSPAGGGSGEQFF	TGTGCCAGCTCCCCGGCTGGCGGGGGTTCAGGTGAGCAGTTCTTC
-	-	TRBV5-5	TRBJ1-1	CASSLLLRNTEAFF	TGTGCCAGCAGCTTGCTGCTAAGGAACACTGAAGCTTTCTTT
-	TRBD1	TRBV7-2	TRBJ2-6	CASTDWTGVVPGANVLTF	TGTGCCAGCACCGACTGGACAGGGGTTGTGCCTGGGGCCAACGTCCTGACTTTC
-	TRBD1	TRBV6-6	TRBJ2-7	CASKEGQGPYEQYF	TGTGCCAGCAAAGAGGGACAGGGGCCCTACGAGCAGTACTTC
-	TRBD1	TRBV11-1	TRBJ1-2	CASSPRDRVGGYTF	TGTGCCAGCAGCCCCCGGGACAGGGTTGGTGGCTACACCTTC
-	-	TRBV7-6	TRBJ2-5	CASSLAQVQGETQYF	TGTGCCAGCAGCTTAGCGCAAGTGCAGGGAGAGACCCAGTACTTC
few	TRBD1	TRBV5-1	TRBJ1-1	CASSLRQGNTEAFF	TGCGCCAGCAGCTTGAGACAGGGGAACACTGAAGCTTTCTTT
-	-	TRBV5-1	TRBJ2-1	CAGSASSYNEQFF	TGCGCCGGCAGCGCGAGCTCCTACAATGAGCAGTTCTTC
once	-	TRBV19	TRBJ1-1	CASSPTRGTHTEAFF	TGTGCCAGTAGCCCAACACGGGGGACCCACACTGAAGCTTTCTTT
-	-	TRBV4-2	TRBJ1-2	CASSQNRYDYGYTF	TGTGCCAGCAGCCAGAACCGGTACGACTATGGCTACACCTTC
-	TRBD1	TRBV28	TRBJ1-1	CASSLFVAGGLAEAFF	TGTGCCAGCAGTTTATTCGTTGCAGGGGGCTTGGCTGAAGCTTTCTTT
-	-	TRBV7-9	TRBJ1-1	CASSLALMNTEAFF	TGTGCCAGCAGCTTAGCCCTAATGAACACTGAAGCTTTCTTT
-	-	TRBV18	TRBJ2-5	CASSKRQQETQYF	TGTGCCAGCTCAAAGAGACAGCAAGAGACCCAGTACTTC
-	-	TRBV7-9	TRBJ1-1	CASSLTGWGTEAFF	TGTGCCAGCAGCTTAACAGGGTGGGGCACTGAAGCTTTCTTT
-	-	TRBV5-5	TRBJ1-1	CASSSTPGMNTEAFF	TGTGCCAGCAGCTCTACCCCAGGGATGAACACTGAAGCTTTCTTT
-	TRBD1	TRBV15	TRBJ2-5	CATSRDRGRGLGETQYF	TGTGCCACCAGCAGAGATCGGGGCAGGGGGCTAGGAGAGACCCAGTACTTC
-	TRBD1	TRBV6-1	TRBJ1-1	CASSARTGWTEAFF	TGTGCCAGCAGTGCTAGGACAGGGTGGACTGAAGCTTTCTTT
-	TRBD1	TRBV27	TRBJ2-5	CASSLLQGALTQYF	TGTGCCAGCAGTTTATTACAGGGGGCTTTGACCCAGTACTTC
-	TRBD2	TRBV6-4	TRBJ2-1	CASAELAGGSDEQFF	TGTGCCAGCGCAGAGCTAGCGGGGGGTAGCGATGAGCAGTTCTTC
-	TRBD2	TRBV7-2	TRBJ2-3	CASSPLAGGVGDTQYF	TGTGCCAGCAGCCCATTAGCGGGGGGGGTAGGGGATACGCAGTATTTT
few	-	TRBV5-1	TRBJ1-1	CASSLGGRTEAFF	TGCGCCAGCAGCTTGGGGGGGCGAACTGAAGCTTTCTTT
-	-	TRBV7-2	TRBJ1-1	CASSPRLNTEAFF	TGTGCCAGCAGCCCCCGGTTGAACACTGAAGCTTTCTTT
-	-	TRBV4-1	TRBJ2-7	CASSQDRVRASEENEQYF	TGCGCCAGCAGCCAAGACCGGGTCCGGGCTAGCGAGGAGAACGAGCAGTACTTC
-	TRBD1	TRBV4-2	TRBJ1-5	CASSQHRGGGQPQHF	TGTGCCAGCAGCCAGCACAGGGGCGGAGGTCAGCCCCAGCATTTT
once	TRBD1	TRBV2	TRBJ2-1	CASAGQGIDEQFF	TGTGCCAGTGCGGGACAGGGTATCGATGAGCAGTTCTTC
-	TRBD1	TRBV6-6	TRBJ1-3	CASEGQLSSGNTIYF	TGTGCCAGCGAGGGACAGTTGAGCTCTGGAAACACCATATATTTT